Each of the 22 T cell receptor beta chains below was sequenced from the same sample in a study of blood T cell repertoires in COVID-19. TCRdb's copy holds only in-frame clones and misses some; the assay was immunoSEQ multiplex PCR. The sample shows a few hundred thousand clones, about nine tenths of them seen only once. Sequencing input: peripheral blood. Receptors were obtained from a woman between 25 and 40 years old with COVID-19, enrolled during active disease.

The chain couples TRBV14 to TRBJ1-6, with D unclear. This CDR3 region has 16 residues. Germline V CDR1 and CDR2: SGHDN, FVKESK. Trimming removed 2 bases at V and 7 bases at J, with 15 bases between. CDR3 protein: CASSQFYGIENSPLHF. The DNA of the CDR3 is TGTGCCAGCAGCCAATTTTACGGGATTGAAAATTCACCCCTCCACTTT.

V gene TRBV6-1 combines with J gene TRBJ2-5; 7 bases match TRBD1. The CDR3 covers 16 residues. Germline V lookup: CDR1 MNHNS, CDR2 SASEGT. V lost 1 base and J lost 7; bases outside the gene matches: 12. The DNA of the CDR3 is TGTGCCAGCAGTGAAGGGGGTGAGGGGGCTCTTGGGACCCAGTACTTC. The encoded protein is CASSEGGEGALGTQYF.

The rearrangement joins TRBV6-1 to TRBJ1-2; D call uncertain. The CDR3 totals 14 residues. V lost 2 bases to trimming and J lost 1 base, with 8 bases between them. Germline V gene sequence: CDR1 MNHNS, CDR2 SASEGT. CDR3 nucleotides: TGTGCCAGCAGTGAATTTACAGATAACTATGGCTACACCTTC. Protein product: CASSEFTDNYGYTF.

V is TRBV27 and J is TRBJ2-1; TRBD2 matches at 9 bases. Germline V CDR1 and CDR2: MNHEY, SMNVEV (reference sequence). The ends lost 2 bases at V and 5 bases at J; junction bases unmatched: 4. The length of the CDR3 is 15 residues. The CDR3 sequence is CASSLRAGGNNEQFF. CDR3 nucleotide sequence: TGTGCCAGCAGTTTAAGGGCGGGAGGGAACAATGAGCAGTTCTTC.

V and J are TRBV27 and TRBJ2-7, with 10 bases identical to TRBD2. CDR1 is MNHEY, CDR2 SMNVEV, per germline (reference sequence). CDR3 length: 17 amino acids. V shed 5 bases and J 0 bases; nucleotides not matched to a gene: 10. In nucleotides, the CDR3 is TGTGCCAGCAGTCGATCAGCGGGAGGGAGGAGCTCCTACGAGCAGTACTTC. Encoded protein: CASSRSAGGRSSYEQYF.

This chain joins TRBV30 and TRBJ1-2; TRBD1 is a possible D gene (6 bases). The germline V gene has CDR1 GTSNPN and CDR2 SVGIG (reference sequence). V lost 0 bases and J 8 bases, leaving 10 bases between the germline ends. This CDR3 is 12 amino acids long. The CDR3 region has the DNA TGTGCCTGGAGTGTACAGAGGGGGGGCTACACCTTC. Amino acids: CAWSVQRGGYTF.

As DNA, the CDR3 is TGCGCCAGCAGCTCGTCCGGAAGCGGGAGGGCGAATGAGCAGTTCTTC. It specifies CASSSSGSGRANEQFF. The chain carries TRBV5-1 and TRBJ2-1; 10 nucleotides align to TRBD2. This CDR3 contains 16 residues. Germline V CDR1 and CDR2: SGHRS, YFSETQ. Trimming removed 3 bases from V and 7 bases from J; junction bases left unmatched: 10.

This chain joins TRBV29-1 and TRBJ2-5, with 9 bases fitting TRBD2. Germline CDR1 reads SQVTM; CDR2 reads ANQGSEA. This CDR3 has 15 residues. V lost 2 bases and J lost 4; bases outside the gene matches: 8. CDR3 sequence: CSVERGGGLAETQYF. DNA for the CDR3: TGCAGCGTTGAAAGAGGGGGGGGACTAGCAGAGACCCAGTACTTC.

The gene calls are TRBV19 and TRBJ1-2, with a tentative D call TRBD1 (6 bases). Looked up from germline, CDR1 is LNHDA and CDR2 is SQIVND (reference sequence). The CDR3 has 13 residues. With 3 bases removed from V and 8 bases from J, the gap between germline ends came to 13 bases. DNA for the CDR3: TGTGCCAGTAGTATTCGGGGGGGCGCGGGCTACACCTTC. Translating it yields CASSIRGGAGYTF.

The chain joins TRBV7-2 to TRBJ1-2, with D possibly matching TRBD1 (6 bases). The V gene's germline CDR1 is SGHTA and CDR2 FQGNSA. Between the trimmed V and J ends, which lost 2 bases and 7 bases, there was a span of 14 bases. The CDR3 loop spans 14 amino acids. The DNA of the CDR3 is TGTGCCAGCAGCTTATCCGGGACATCGCCTGGCTACACCTTC. Translated: CASSLSGTSPGYTF.

This clone has just a few counts. V gene TRBV6-5 combines with J gene TRBJ2-7, with 8 bases lining up with TRBD1. The CDR3 has 15 residues. Per the germline V gene, CDR1 is MNHEY and CDR2 is SVGAGI. The trim removed 0 bases at V and 3 bases at J, leaving 4 bases unmatched. CDR3 DNA: TGTGCCAGCAGTTACTCGGACAGGGCCGACTACGAGCAGTACTTC. It codes for CASSYSDRADYEQYF.

This rearrangement joins TRBV28 to TRBJ2-7; a weak D match, TRBD2 (6 bases). The V end was cut by 6 bases, the J end by 3 bases, with 12 bases between. Per germline, CDR1 MDHEN and CDR2 SYDVKM. This CDR3 region has 13 residues. The CDR3 region has the DNA TGTGCCAGCAGCCGCGTGGGACTCTACGAGCAGTACTTC. Translated, it gives CASSRVGLYEQYF.

This clone was seen a handful of times. V and J are TRBV7-2 and TRBJ1-2; weak D call: TRBD1 (5 bases). The CDR3 has 17 amino acids. The germline gives CDR1 SGHTA, CDR2 FQGNSA. Trimming removed 5 bases at V and 2 bases at J, with 21 bases between. The CDR3 nucleotides read TGTGCCAGCAGCCCCGCGGGGGGACCATCCCGAAACTATGGCTACACCTTC. This codes for CASSPAGGPSRNYGYTF.

This chain connects TRBV27 to TRBJ2-7; 10 positions match TRBD2. The CDR3 runs 14 residues. Per germline, CDR1 MNHEY and CDR2 SMNVEV (reference sequence). V trimming: 6 bases; J trimming: 4 bases; junction bases outside the gene matches: 6. Here the CDR3 reads CASRIAGGKYEQYF. The CDR3 DNA reads TGTGCCAGCAGAATAGCGGGAGGCAAATACGAGCAGTACTTC.

V is TRBV24-1 and J is TRBJ2-7, with a weak D call TRBD1 (5 bases). The CDR3 is 14 residues long. CDR1 and CDR2 from the germline V gene are KGHDR and SFDVKD. The V and J ends lost 3 bases and 3 bases respectively, with 11 bases between them. The CDR3, as DNA: TGTGCCACCAGTGATGCCCGGACAAGCTACGAGCAGTACTTC. Protein product: CATSDARTSYEQYF.

This sequence joins TRBV29-1 and TRBJ1-4; D is uncertain. Trimming took off 6 bases at V and 8 bases at J, with 10 bases between the two ends. CDR3 size: 11 residues. Looked up from germline, CDR1 is SQVTM and CDR2 is ANQGSEA. In DNA, the CDR3 is TGCAGCGTCGGAGACTTCGAAAAACTGTTTTTT. It yields the protein CSVGDFEKLFF. Full variable domain (outside the CDR3, taken from reference TRBV29-1 and TRBJ1-4): SAVISQKPSRDICQRGTSLTIQCQVDSQVTMMFWYRQQPGQSLTLIATANQGSEATYESGFVIDKFPISRPNLTFSTLTVSNMSPEDSSIYLCSVGDFEKLFFGSGTQLSVL.

This clone was observed a single time. V gene TRBV20-1 combines with J gene TRBJ1-4, with D maybe TRBD1 (6 bases). This CDR3 spans 14 amino acids. Germline values: CDR1 DFQATT, CDR2 SNEGSKA (reference sequence). V was pared by 3 bases and J by 7 bases, with 15 bases between. CDR3 sequence reads: CSASKPGAPEKLFF. The CDR3 DNA follows: TGCAGTGCTAGTAAGCCAGGGGCTCCTGAAAAACTGTTTTTT.

This sequence joins TRBV28 and TRBJ1-1, with D perhaps TRBD1 (6 bases). Germline V gene lookup returns CDR1 MDHEN and CDR2 SYDVKM. CDR3 size: 15 residues. V was shortened by 7 bases and J by 6 bases, with 21 bases between the two germline ends. CDR3 in DNA: TGTGCCAGCAACCCCCTTGGGGGGGCCGAATCTGAAGCTTTCTTT. Protein sequence: CASNPLGGAESEAFF.

The V gene is TRBV6-4, the J gene TRBJ2-7; 10 positions agree with TRBD1. The V segment lost 4 bases and the J segment 9 bases; nucleotides outside the gene matches: 6. The CDR3 covers 13 residues. Germline loops: CDR1 MRHNA, CDR2 SNTAGT. The CDR3 DNA sequence: TGTGCCAGCAGTGCGGGACAGGGGAGCGTGCAGTACTTC. Protein product: CASSAGQGSVQYF.

This chain connects TRBV11-2 to TRBJ2-5; TRBD2 might be the D (5 bases). The ends were cut back, 1 base at V and 4 bases at J, with 13 bases in the middle. Germline CDR1 and CDR2: SGHAT and FQNNGV. The CDR3 is 15 amino acids. The CDR3 region is CASSLARYRGETQYF. The CDR3 DNA reads as TGTGCCAGCAGCTTAGCCCGGTACCGGGGAGAGACCCAGTACTTC.

The chain combines TRBV6-2 or TRBV6-3 with TRBJ1-1, with 7 bases lining up with TRBD1. V gave up 3 bases and J gave up 0 bases; unmatched junction bases: 10. There are 17 residues in the CDR3. Germline lookup yields CDR1 MNHEY and CDR2 SVGEGT. The DNA for the CDR3 is TGTGCCAGCAGTTATCTGCAGGGGGGTAGCATGAACACTGAAGCTTTCTTT. Protein product: CASSYLQGGSMNTEAFF.

A single count supports this clone. This chain uses TRBV19 with TRBJ1-5; 10 bases match TRBD1. The V and J ends lost 3 bases and 4 bases, in that order; junction bases with no gene match: 27. The germline V gene encodes CDR1 LNHDA and CDR2 SQIVND (reference sequence). The CDR3 is 23 residues long. This CDR3 reads CASSMVLDRGLTFSDKLNQPQHF. CDR3 nucleotide sequence: TGTGCCAGTAGTATGGTCCTTGACAGGGGGCTAACCTTTAGCGACAAACTAAATCAGCCCCAGCATTTT.